This T cell receptor beta chain came from a study of identical twins. General study results and limits: Reduced insertions were recorded for abundant cord blood beta clonotypes, with no such pattern in memory repertoires.

A note on this clonotype: Antigen: not known.

Trimming shortened V by 1 base and J by 5 bases, and 17 bases separated the two germline ends. This CDR3 spans 16 amino acids. CDR1 LGHDT and CDR2 YNNKEL come from the germline V gene (reference sequence). TCRdb reanalysed the 5' RACE reads using MiXCR and keeps one entry per CDR3 protein. This sample has approximately 530,000 distinct CDR3 sequences, with approximately 20% found just once. These same records also appear under a second study, on yellow fever vaccine responses in identical twins.

The gene calls are TRBV3-1 and TRBJ2-5; perhaps TRBD2 as D (5 bases). The sequence was collected from a woman under 30 in good health. Sample: CD4+ T cells sorted from blood. Here the CDR3 reads CASSQARLLTPETQYF. The CDR3 coding sequence is TGTGCCAGCAGCCAAGCACGACTACTCACCCCGGAGACCCAGTACTTC.